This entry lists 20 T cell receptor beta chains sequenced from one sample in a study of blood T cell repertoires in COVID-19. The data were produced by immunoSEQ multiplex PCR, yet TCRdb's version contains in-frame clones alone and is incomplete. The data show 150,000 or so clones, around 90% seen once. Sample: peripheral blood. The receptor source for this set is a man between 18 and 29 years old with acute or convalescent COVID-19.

The CDR3 is CASSFTTGLVDTQYF. As DNA, the CDR3 is TGTGCCAGCAGTTTCACGACGGGGTTAGTCGATACGCAGTATTTT. V gene TRBV27 combines with J gene TRBJ2-3; TRBD2 might be the D (5 bases). V lost 3 bases and J lost 6, with 16 bases in between. The CDR3 loop spans 15 amino acids. From germline, CDR1 is MNHEY and CDR2 SMNVEV (reference sequence).

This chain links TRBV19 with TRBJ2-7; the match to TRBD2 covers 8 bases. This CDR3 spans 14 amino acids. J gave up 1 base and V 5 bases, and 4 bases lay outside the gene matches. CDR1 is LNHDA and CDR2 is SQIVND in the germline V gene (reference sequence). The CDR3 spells CASSSSGGSYEQYF. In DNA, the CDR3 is TGTGCCAGTAGTTCAAGCGGGGGTTCCTACGAGCAGTACTTC.

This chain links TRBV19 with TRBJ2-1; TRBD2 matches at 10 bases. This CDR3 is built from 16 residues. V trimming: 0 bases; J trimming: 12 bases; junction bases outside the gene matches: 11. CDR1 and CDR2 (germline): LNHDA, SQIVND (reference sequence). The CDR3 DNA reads TGTGCCAGTAGTATAGAGGGAGCGGGAGGGCCTAGGGGGCAGTTCTTC. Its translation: CASSIEGAGGPRGQFF.

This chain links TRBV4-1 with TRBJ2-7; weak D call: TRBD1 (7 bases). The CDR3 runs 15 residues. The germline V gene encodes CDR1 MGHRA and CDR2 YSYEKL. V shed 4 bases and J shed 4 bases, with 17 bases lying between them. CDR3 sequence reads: CASSRADRDSYEQYF. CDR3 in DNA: TGCGCCAGCAGCCGAGCTGACAGGGACTCTTACGAGCAGTACTTC.

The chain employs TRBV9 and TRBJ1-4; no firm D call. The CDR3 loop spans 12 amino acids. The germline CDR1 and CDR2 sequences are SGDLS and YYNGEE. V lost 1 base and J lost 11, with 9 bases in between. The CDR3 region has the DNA TGTGCCAGCAGCGTAAATGGCGGGAAACTGTTTTTT. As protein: CASSVNGGKLFF.

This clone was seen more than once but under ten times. CDR3 in amino acids: CASSPEVEGSPLHF. In nucleotides, the CDR3 is TGTGCCAGCTCACCAGAGGTGGAAGGTTCACCCCTCCACTTT. This chain joins TRBV18 and TRBJ1-6; no clear D gene. The CDR3 is 14 residues long. V was cut by 2 bases and J by 9 bases, with 11 bases left in between. Germline CDR1 reads KGHSH; CDR2 reads LQKENI. The complete variable domain, with remaining parts taken from reference TRBV18 and TRBJ1-6, reads NAGVMQNPRHLVRRRGQEARLRCSPMKGHSHVYWYRQLPEEGLKFMVYLQKENIIDESGMPKERFSAEFPKEGPSILRIQQVVRGDSAAYFCASSPEVEGSPLHFGNGTRLTVT.

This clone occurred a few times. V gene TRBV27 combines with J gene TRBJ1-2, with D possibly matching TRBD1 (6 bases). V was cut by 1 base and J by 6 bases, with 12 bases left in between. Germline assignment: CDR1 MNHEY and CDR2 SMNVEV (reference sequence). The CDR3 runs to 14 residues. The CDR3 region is CASSLYGRGDGYTF. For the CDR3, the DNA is TGTGCCAGCAGTTTATACGGCAGGGGCGATGGCTACACCTTC.

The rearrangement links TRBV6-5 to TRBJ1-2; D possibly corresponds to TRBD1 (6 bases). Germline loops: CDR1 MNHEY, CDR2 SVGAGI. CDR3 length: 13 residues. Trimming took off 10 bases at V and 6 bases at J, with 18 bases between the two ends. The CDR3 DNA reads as TGTGCCACCAAAAAACAGGGCTCCGATGGCTACACCTTC. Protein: CATKKQGSDGYTF.

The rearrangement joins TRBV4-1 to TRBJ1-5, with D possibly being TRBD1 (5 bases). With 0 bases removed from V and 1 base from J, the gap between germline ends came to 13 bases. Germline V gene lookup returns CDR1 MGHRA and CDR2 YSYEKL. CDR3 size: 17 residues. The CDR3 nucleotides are TGCGCCAGCAGCCAAGAACCGGTCAGGGCGAGCAATCAGCCCCAGCATTTT. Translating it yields CASSQEPVRASNQPQHF.

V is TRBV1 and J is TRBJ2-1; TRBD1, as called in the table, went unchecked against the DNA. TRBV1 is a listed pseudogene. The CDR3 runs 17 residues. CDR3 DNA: TGCACCAGCAGCCAAGGTGCTCCGGGACAGGGCGGTAATGAGCAGTTCTTC. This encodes CTSSQGAPGQGGNEQFF.

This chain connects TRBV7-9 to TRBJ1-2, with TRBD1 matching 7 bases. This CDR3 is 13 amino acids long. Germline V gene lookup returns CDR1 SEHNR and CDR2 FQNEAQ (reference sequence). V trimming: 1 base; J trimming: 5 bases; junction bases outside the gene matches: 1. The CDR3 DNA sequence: TGTGCCAGCAGCTTAGAACAGGGGTATGGCTACACCTTC. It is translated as CASSLEQGYGYTF.

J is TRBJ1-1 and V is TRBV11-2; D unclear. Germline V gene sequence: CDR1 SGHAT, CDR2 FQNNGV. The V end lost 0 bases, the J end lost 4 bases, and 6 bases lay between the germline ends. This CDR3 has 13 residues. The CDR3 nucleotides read TGTGCCAGCAGCTTAGACCCCTTCACTGAAGCTTTCTTT. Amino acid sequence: CASSLDPFTEAFF. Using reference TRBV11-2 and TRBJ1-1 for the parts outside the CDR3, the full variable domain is EAGVAQSPRYKIIEKRQSVAFWCNPISGHATLYWYQQILGQGPKLLIQFQNNGVVDDSQLPKDRFSAERLKGVDSTLKIQPAKLEDSAVYLCASSLDPFTEAFFGQGTRLTVV.

The CDR3 DNA sequence: TGCGCCAGCAGCTTGGAAGGGGGAAGTCCTCAGCCCCAGCATTTT. Translating it yields CASSLEGGSPQPQHF. The chain links TRBV5-1 to TRBJ1-5; perhaps TRBD1 as D (6 bases). Germline CDR1 reads SGHRS; CDR2 reads YFSETQ. This CDR3 is built from 15 residues. Trimming removed 0 bases from V and 6 bases from J, with 13 bases in between.

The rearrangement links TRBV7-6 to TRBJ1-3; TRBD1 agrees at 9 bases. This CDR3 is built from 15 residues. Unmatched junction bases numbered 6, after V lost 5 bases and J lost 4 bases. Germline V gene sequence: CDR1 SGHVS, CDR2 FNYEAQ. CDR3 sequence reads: CASSRQGGLGNTIYF. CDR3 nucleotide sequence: TGTGCCAGCAGCAGACAGGGGGGCTTAGGAAACACCATATATTTT. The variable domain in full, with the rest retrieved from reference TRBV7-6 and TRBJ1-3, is GAGVSQSPRYKVTKRGQDVALRCDPISGHVSLYWYRQALGQGPEFLTYFNYEAQQDKSGLPNDRFSAERPEGSISTLTIQRTEQRDSAMYRCASSRQGGLGNTIYFGEGSWLTVV.

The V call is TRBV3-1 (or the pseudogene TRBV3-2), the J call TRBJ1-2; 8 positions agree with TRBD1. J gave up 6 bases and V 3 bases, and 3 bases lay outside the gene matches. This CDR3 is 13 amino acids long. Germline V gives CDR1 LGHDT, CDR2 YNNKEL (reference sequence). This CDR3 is CASSHTGGDGYTF. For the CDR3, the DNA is TGTGCCAGCAGCCACACAGGGGGGGATGGCTACACCTTC.

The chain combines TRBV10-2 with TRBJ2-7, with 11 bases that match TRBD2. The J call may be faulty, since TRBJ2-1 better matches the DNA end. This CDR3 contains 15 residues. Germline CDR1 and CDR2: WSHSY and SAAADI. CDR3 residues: CASRAGLADYNEQFF. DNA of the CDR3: TGCGCCAGCAGGGCGGGACTAGCGGACTACAATGAGCAGTTCTTC.

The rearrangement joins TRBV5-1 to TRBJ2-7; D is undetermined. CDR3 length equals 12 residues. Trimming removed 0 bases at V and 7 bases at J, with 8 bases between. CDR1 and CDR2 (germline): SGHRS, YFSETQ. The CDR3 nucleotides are TGCGCCAGCAGCTTGGATGGGCCGGAGCAGTACTTC. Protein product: CASSLDGPEQYF.

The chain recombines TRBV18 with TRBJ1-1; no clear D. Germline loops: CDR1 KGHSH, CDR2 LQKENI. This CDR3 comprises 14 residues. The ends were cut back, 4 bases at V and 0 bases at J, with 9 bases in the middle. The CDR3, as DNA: TGTGCCAGCTCACAGAACAGCATGAACACTGAAGCTTTCTTT. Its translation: CASSQNSMNTEAFF.

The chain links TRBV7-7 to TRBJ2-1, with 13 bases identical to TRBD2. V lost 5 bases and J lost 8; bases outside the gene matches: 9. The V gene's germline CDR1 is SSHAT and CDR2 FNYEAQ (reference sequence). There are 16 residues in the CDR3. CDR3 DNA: TGTGCCAGCAGCATTGGACTAGCGGGAGCTGTGGATGAGCAGTTCTTC. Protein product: CASSIGLAGAVDEQFF.

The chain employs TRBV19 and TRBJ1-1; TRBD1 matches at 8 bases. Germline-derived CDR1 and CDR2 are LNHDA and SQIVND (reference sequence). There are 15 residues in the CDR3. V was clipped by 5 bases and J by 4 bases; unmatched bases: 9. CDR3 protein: CASSPTPTGATEAFF. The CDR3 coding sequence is TGTGCCAGTAGTCCTACACCGACAGGGGCCACTGAAGCTTTCTTT.